The 6 T cell receptor beta chains presented below share a single source sample, sequenced in a study of blood T cell repertoires in COVID-19. Generated by immunoSEQ multiplex PCR, the TCRdb table keeps only in-frame clones and is missing some. The repertoire holds some 50,000 clones, with 87% as singletons. The specimen sequenced was peripheral blood. The source is a man aged 50-60 years with active COVID-19.

This sequence joins TRBV6-2 or TRBV6-3 and TRBJ1-4; 11 bases map to TRBD1. The CDR3 covers 14 residues. V was clipped by 4 bases and J by 5 bases; unmatched bases: 0. CDR1 is MNHEY and CDR2 is SVGEGT in the germline V gene. This chain's CDR3 is CASSWDRGNEKLFF. The CDR3 region has the DNA TGTGCCAGCAGTTGGGACAGGGGGAATGAAAAACTGTTTTTT.

This rearrangement joins TRBV5-1 to TRBJ1-1; D is unclear. Trimming took 4 bases from V and 3 from J, leaving 10 bases between them. This CDR3 has 13 amino acids. Looked up from germline, CDR1 is SGHRS and CDR2 is YFSETQ. This CDR3 is CASSPGFHTEAFF. The CDR3, as DNA: TGCGCCAGCAGCCCGGGGTTCCACACTGAAGCTTTCTTT. The full variable domain, with the rest looked up from reference TRBV5-1 and TRBJ1-1, is KAGVTQTPRYLIKTRGQQVTLSCSPISGHRSVSWYQQTPGQGLQFLFEYFSETQRNKGNFPGRFSGRQFSNSRSEMNVSTLELGDSALYLCASSPGFHTEAFFGQGTRLTVV.

J is TRBJ2-7 and V is TRBV10-1; 10 nucleotides match TRBD1. Looked up from germline, CDR1 is WNHNN and CDR2 is SYGVQD (reference sequence). The CDR3 consists of 17 residues. V was pared by 3 bases and J by 7 bases, with 15 bases of the junction left unmatched. The CDR3: CASSDETGGPSAREQYF. The CDR3 nucleotides read TGCGCCAGCAGTGATGAGACAGGGGGCCCCTCCGCTAGGGAGCAGTACTTC.

V usage is TRBV9 and J usage is TRBJ2-3; TRBD2 is a possible D gene (7 bases). The germline V gene has CDR1 SGDLS and CDR2 YYNGEE. The CDR3 spans 15 residues. The V end lost 0 bases, the J end lost 2 bases, and 10 bases lay between the germline ends. The CDR3 bases are TGTGCCAGCAGCGTAGGGGGGGGCCCCACAGATACGCAGTATTTT. This codes for CASSVGGGPTDTQYF.

The J gene is TRBJ1-5, the V gene TRBV6-2 or TRBV6-3, with D unclear. The germline V gene has CDR1 MNHEY and CDR2 SVGEGT. The CDR3 is 13 amino acids. V shed 0 bases and J shed 3 bases, with 3 bases lying between them. The CDR3 sequence is CASSYSANQPQHF. The CDR3 DNA reads as TGTGCCAGCAGTTACTCGGCCAATCAGCCCCAGCATTTT.

The V gene is TRBV18, the J gene TRBJ2-7; D perhaps matches TRBD1 (5 bases). Germline V lookup: CDR1 KGHSH, CDR2 LQKENI. Trimming took 6 bases from V and 5 from J, leaving 17 bases between them. This CDR3 contains 14 residues. CDR3 amino acids: CASSPSSRVHEQYF. CDR3 in DNA: TGTGCCAGCTCTCCCTCCTCCAGGGTCCACGAGCAGTACTTC. Full variable domain (outside the CDR3, taken from reference TRBV18 and TRBJ2-7): NAGVMQNPRHLVRRRGQEARLRCSPMKGHSHVYWYRQLPEEGLKFMVYLQKENIIDESGMPKERFSAEFPKEGPSILRIQQVVRGDSAAYFCASSPSSRVHEQYFGPGTRLTVT.